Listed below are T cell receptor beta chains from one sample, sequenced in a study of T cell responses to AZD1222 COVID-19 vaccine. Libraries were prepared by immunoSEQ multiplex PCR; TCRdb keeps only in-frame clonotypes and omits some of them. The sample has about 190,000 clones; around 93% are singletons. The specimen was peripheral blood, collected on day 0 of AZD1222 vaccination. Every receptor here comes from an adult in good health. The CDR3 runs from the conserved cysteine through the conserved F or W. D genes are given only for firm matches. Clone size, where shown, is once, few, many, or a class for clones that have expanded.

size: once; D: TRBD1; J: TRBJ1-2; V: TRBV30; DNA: TGTGCCTGGAGCGCAGGGGGCGGCTACACCTTC; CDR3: CAWSAGGGYTF
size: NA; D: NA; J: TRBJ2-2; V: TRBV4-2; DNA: TGTGCCAGCAGCCAAGAGGGAAACGGGCGTGGCGGGGAGCTGTTTTTT; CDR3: CASSQEGNGRGGELFF
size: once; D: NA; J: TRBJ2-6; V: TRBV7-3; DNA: TGTGCCAGCAGCCTATCTCCTGGGGCCAACGTCCTGACTTTC; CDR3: CASSLSPGANVLTF
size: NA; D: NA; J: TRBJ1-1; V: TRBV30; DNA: TGTGCCGGTGGGTTGAACATGAACACTGAAGCTTTCTTT; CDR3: CAGGLNMNTEAFF
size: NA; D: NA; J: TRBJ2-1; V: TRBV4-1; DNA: TGCGCCAGCAGCCATTTAGGAAATGAGCAGTTCTTC; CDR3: CASSHLGNEQFF
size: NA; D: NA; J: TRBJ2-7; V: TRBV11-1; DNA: TGTGCCAGCAGCTTACCTCGGGGCTACGAGCAGTACTTC; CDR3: CASSLPRGYEQYF
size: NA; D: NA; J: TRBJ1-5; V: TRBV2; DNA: TGTGCCAGCAGTGGTTGGGGTGGAAACAATCAGCCCCAGCATTTT; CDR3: CASSGWGGNNQPQHF
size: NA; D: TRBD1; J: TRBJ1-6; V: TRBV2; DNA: TGTGCCAGCAGGGGGACAGGGGGCCCTAATTCACCCCTCCACTTT; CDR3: CASRGTGGPNSPLHF
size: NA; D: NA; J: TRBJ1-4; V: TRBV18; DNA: TGTGCCAGCTCACTCGGCATAGTAGGCACAACTAATGAAAAACTGTTTTTT; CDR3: CASSLGIVGTTNEKLFF
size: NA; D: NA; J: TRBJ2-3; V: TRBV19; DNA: TGTGCCAGTAGGAGGGGGGTCACAGATACGCAGTATTTT; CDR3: CASRRGVTDTQYF